This record concerns one T cell receptor (beta chain) sequence. The antigen remains undetermined. The libraries were made with immunoSEQ version 4 in survey mode. Profiled with immunoSEQ multiplex PCR; TCRdb holds only in-frame clones, not every one. This sample yields about 64,000 clones, of which over 60% are seen a single time; 1.5% to 2% belongs to the top ten. The stimulus was an HIV-1 Gag 15-mer peptide pool, about 1 ug/peptide/mL. CD40L/CD69 double-negative CD45RO-high memory CD4+ T cells were collected. This record comes from a study of persistence of HIV-infected CD4 T cells. Across the whole study: Median time on suppressive ART was over seven years.

This specimen consisted of CD4+ T cells sorted from PBMCs after approximately 20-hour stimulation, obtained from a patient who received antiretroviral therapy. This receptor was obtained from an adult man with HIV who was CMV-seropositive.

In DNA form, the CDR3 reads TGTGCCAGTGGACTTTACGGGACACAATCACCCCTCCACTTT. Translating gives CASGLYGTQSPLHF. This chain connects TRBV19 to TRBJ1-6; perhaps TRBD1 as D (6 bases). CDR3 length equals 14 residues. Trimming shortened V by 8 bases and J by 10 bases, and 18 bases separated the two germline ends. Germline V gene lookup returns CDR1 LNHDA and CDR2 SQIVND (reference sequence).